These 4 T cell receptor beta chains were all obtained from the same sample, sequenced in a study of T cell responses to AZD1222 COVID-19 vaccine. TCRdb keeps only in-frame clones here, not all; method: immunoSEQ multiplex PCR. The sample consists of 110,000 to 150,000 clones, 85% to 95% of them appearing once. The source material was peripheral blood, sampled on day 0 of AZD1222 vaccination. These receptors all stem from an adult in good health.

This rearrangement joins TRBV6-5 to TRBJ1-2; D ambiguous. This CDR3 has 13 amino acids. The V end was cut by 2 bases, the J end by 0 bases, with 4 bases between. Per germline, CDR1 MNHEY and CDR2 SVGAGI. The CDR3 DNA follows: TGTGCCAGCAGTTACAGGACTAACTATGGCTACACCTTC. Encoded protein: CASSYRTNYGYTF.

The chain uses TRBV6-5 and TRBJ2-1; D is undetermined. This CDR3 has 13 amino acids. Germline CDR1 is MNHEY and CDR2 is SVGAGI. Trimming shortened V by 2 bases and J by 9 bases, and 11 bases separated the two germline ends. CDR3 bases: TGTGCCAGCAGTTACGGGTCATCGTCTGAGCAGTTCTTC. This codes for CASSYGSSSEQFF.

This chain connects TRBV9 to TRBJ1-3, with D possibly matching TRBD1 (5 bases). Germline CDR1 is SGDLS and CDR2 is YYNGEE. The CDR3 totals 19 residues. V was clipped by 0 bases and J by 1 base, with 20 bases between them. The CDR3 protein is CASSVAPGSSYGSGNTIYF. The CDR3 DNA reads TGTGCCAGCAGCGTAGCCCCAGGGTCCTCGTACGGATCTGGAAACACCATATATTTT. The full variable domain, its missing parts supplied by reference TRBV9 and TRBJ1-3, is DSGVTQTPKHLITATGQRVTLRCSPRSGDLSVYWYQQSLDQGLQFLIQYYNGEERAKGNILERFSAQQFPDLHSELNLSSLELGDSALYFCASSVAPGSSYGSGNTIYFGEGSWLTVV.

The rearrangement links TRBV4-1 to TRBJ2-1; 7 nucleotides line up with TRBD1. The CDR3 spans 17 residues. Germline trimming cut 0 bases from V and 7 bases from J; bases unmatched to any gene: 12. Per germline, CDR1 MGHRA and CDR2 YSYEKL. CDR3 DNA: TGCGCCAGCAGCCAAGATAAGGGGACAGAATCCTGGAATGAGCAGTTCTTC. It translates to CASSQDKGTESWNEQFF.